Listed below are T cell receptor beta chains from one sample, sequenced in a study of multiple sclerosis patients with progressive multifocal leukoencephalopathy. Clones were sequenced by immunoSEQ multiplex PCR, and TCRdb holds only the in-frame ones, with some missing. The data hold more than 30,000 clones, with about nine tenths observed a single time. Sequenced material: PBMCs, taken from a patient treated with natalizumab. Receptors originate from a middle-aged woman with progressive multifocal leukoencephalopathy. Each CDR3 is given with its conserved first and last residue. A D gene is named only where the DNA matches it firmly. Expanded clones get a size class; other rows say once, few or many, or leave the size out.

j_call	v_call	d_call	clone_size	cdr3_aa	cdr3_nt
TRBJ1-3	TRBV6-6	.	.	CASSYQGAAGNTIYF	TGTGCCAGCAGTTATCAGGGAGCAGCTGGAAACACCATATATTTT
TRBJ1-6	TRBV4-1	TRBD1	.	CASSPQGANNSPLHF	TGCGCCAGCAGCCCGCAGGGGGCCAATAATTCACCCCTCCACTTT
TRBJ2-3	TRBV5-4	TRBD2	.	CASSSGTSGANTQYF	TGTGCCAGCAGTTCCGGGACTAGCGGGGCAAATACGCAGTATTTT
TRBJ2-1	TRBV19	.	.	CASSIEGENAFF	TGTGCCAGTAGTATAGAGGGGGAAAACGCGTTCTTC
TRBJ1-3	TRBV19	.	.	CASSIGMGDTIYF	TGTGCCAGTAGTATCGGAATGGGAGACACCATATATTTT
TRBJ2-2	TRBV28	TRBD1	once	CATIQGANTGELFF	TGTGCCACCATTCAGGGGGCGAACACCGGGGAGCTGTTTTTT
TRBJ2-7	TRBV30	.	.	CAWSVLPLEGEQYF	TGTGCCTGGAGTGTACTCCCCCTGGAGGGAGAGCAGTACTTC
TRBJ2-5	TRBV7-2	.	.	CASSPSAGTQETQYF	TGTGCCAGCAGCCCCTCGGCGGGGACCCAAGAGACCCAGTACTTC
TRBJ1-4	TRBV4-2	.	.	CASSQDQAIYEKLFF	TGTGCCAGCAGCCAAGATCAAGCGATTTACGAAAAACTGTTTTTT
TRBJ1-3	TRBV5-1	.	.	CASSSGSGNTIYF	TGCGCCAGCAGCTCAGGGTCTGGAAACACCATATATTTT
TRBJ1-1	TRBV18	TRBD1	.	CASSPGTGGASGHEAFF	TGTGCCAGCTCACCAGGGACAGGGGGCGCTTCTGGGCATGAAGCTTTCTTT
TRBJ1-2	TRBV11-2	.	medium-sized	CASSLGRVGYTF	TGTGCCAGCAGCTTAGGAAGGGTTGGCTACACCTTC
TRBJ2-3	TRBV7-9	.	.	CASSLSSDTQYF	TGTGCCAGCAGCTTATCGTCGGACACGCAGTATTTT
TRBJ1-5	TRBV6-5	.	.	CASSTKVGQPQHF	TGTGCCAGCAGTACTAAGGTTGGGCAGCCCCAGCATTTT
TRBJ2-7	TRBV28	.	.	CASSRGRGRNEQYF	TGTGCCAGCAGTCGAGGGAGAGGGAGGAACGAGCAGTACTTC
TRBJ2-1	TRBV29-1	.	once	CSAARRNEQFF	TGCAGCGCGGCCCGGCGTAATGAGCAGTTCTTC
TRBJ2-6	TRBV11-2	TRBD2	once	CASSSLAGASGANVPTF	TGTGCCAGCAGCTCCTTAGCGGGAGCATCAGGGGCCAACGTCCCGACTTTC
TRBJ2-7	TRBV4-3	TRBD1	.	CASSQDHRGRAYEQYF	TGCGCCAGCAGCCAAGACCACAGGGGTAGGGCCTACGAGCAGTACTTC
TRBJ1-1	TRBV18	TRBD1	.	CASSLDRGAEAFF	TGTGCCAGCTCGCTCGACAGGGGCGCTGAAGCTTTCTTT
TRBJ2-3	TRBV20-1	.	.	CSASTDTQYF	TGCAGTGCTAGCACAGATACGCAGTATTTT
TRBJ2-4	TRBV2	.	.	CASSGGGLAKNIQYF	TGTGCCAGCAGTGGAGGCGGGTTAGCCAAAAACATTCAGTACTTC
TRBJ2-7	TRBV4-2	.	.	CASSQADRDPAYEQYF	TGTGCCAGCAGCCAAGCAGACCGGGACCCGGCCTACGAGCAGTACTTC
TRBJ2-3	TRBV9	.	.	CASSPRWGSDTQYF	TGTGCCAGCAGCCCCCGGTGGGGTTCAGATACGCAGTATTTT
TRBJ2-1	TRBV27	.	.	CASKEAPLVEQFF	TGTGCCAGCAAGGAGGCCCCCTTGGTTGAGCAGTTCTTC
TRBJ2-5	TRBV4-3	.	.	CASSQEYDKQQETQYF	TGCGCCAGCAGCCAAGAGTACGACAAACAGCAAGAGACCCAGTACTTC
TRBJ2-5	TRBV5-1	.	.	CASSLGQQETQYF	TGCGCCAGCAGCTTGGGACAGCAAGAGACCCAGTACTTC